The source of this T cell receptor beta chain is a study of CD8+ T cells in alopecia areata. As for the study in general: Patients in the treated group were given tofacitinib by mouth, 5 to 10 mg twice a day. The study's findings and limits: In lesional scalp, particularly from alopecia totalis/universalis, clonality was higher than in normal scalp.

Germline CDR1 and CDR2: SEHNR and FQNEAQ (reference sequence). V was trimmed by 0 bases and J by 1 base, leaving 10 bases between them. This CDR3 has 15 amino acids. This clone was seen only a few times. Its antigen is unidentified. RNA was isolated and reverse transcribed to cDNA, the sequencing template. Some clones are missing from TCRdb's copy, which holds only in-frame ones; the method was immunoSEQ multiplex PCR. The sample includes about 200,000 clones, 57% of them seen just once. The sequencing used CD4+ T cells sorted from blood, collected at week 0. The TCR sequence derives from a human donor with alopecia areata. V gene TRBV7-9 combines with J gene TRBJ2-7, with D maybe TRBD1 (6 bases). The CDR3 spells CASSLAQGGSYEQYF. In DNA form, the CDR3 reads TGTGCCAGCAGCTTAGCACAGGGTGGGTCCTACGAGCAGTACTTC.